Shown below are 29 T cell receptor beta chains from a single sample sequenced in a study of cytomegalovirus exposure and HLA in healthy donors. Vbeta (60) and Jbeta (13) primers were used in the PCR. Clones were sequenced by immunoSEQ multiplex PCR, and TCRdb holds only the in-frame ones, with some missing. In the table there are 150,000 to 190,000 clones, around 82% of which are singletons. Sequences were obtained from PBMCs. The origin of the receptors is a woman aged 45-65 years in good health and CMV-seropositive.

This rearrangement joins TRBV18 to TRBJ1-2, with 7 bases lining up with TRBD1. There are 13 residues in the CDR3. V trimming: 6 bases; J trimming: 2 bases; junction bases outside the gene matches: 3. Germline CDR1 and CDR2: KGHSH and LQKENI. The CDR3 DNA reads as TGTGCCAGCTCCCGGACAGGCAACTATGGCTACACCTTC. The encoded protein is CASSRTGNYGYTF.

The rearrangement joins TRBV6-1 to TRBJ2-3; unclear D gene. V lost 0 bases and J 6 bases, leaving 10 bases between the germline ends. The CDR3 is 14 residues long. The germline CDR1 and CDR2 sequences are MNHNS and SASEGT. The CDR3 sequence: CASSEARGADTQYF. Written as DNA, the CDR3 is TGTGCCAGCAGTGAAGCGCGAGGCGCGGATACGCAGTATTTT.

The chain is built from TRBV21-1 and TRBJ1-5; the table assigns TRBD1, which was not confirmed against the DNA. TRBV21-1 is annotated as a pseudogene. CDR3 length: 17 amino acids. The CDR3 sequence: CARIPPGQGFSNQPQHF. CDR3 DNA sequence: TGTGCCAGGATCCCCCCGGGACAGGGGTTTAGCAATCAGCCCCAGCATTTT.

The chain is built from TRBV7-2 and TRBJ1-1; 7 nucleotides align to TRBD1. The CDR3 length is 15 residues. Germline CDR1 and CDR2: SGHTA and FQGNSA. V shed 4 bases and J 4 bases; nucleotides not matched to a gene: 9. CDR3 DNA sequence: TGTGCCAGCAGCTACACGTCCGGGACAGTCACTGAAGCTTTCTTT. It encodes CASSYTSGTVTEAFF.

This clone has just a few counts. The chain is built from TRBV5-8 and TRBJ2-3; D not resolved. V lost 2 bases to trimming and J lost 3 bases, with 13 bases between them. The CDR3 spans 15 residues. The germline CDR1 and CDR2 sequences are SGHTS and YDEGEE. CDR3 loop: CASSFGKMRTDTQYF. The CDR3 DNA sequence: TGTGCCAGCAGCTTCGGCAAAATGAGGACAGATACGCAGTATTTT.

This sequence joins TRBV2 and TRBJ1-1, with TRBD1 matching over 7 bases. CDR3 length equals 15 residues. Germline V gene lookup returns CDR1 SNHLY and CDR2 FYNNEI. With 6 bases clipped from V and 0 bases from J, the junction kept 7 bases outside the gene matches. In DNA form, the CDR3 reads TGTGCCAGCAGGGCTCGGACAGGTTTGAACACTGAAGCTTTCTTT. Its translation is CASRARTGLNTEAFF.

The rearrangement uses TRBV10-3 and TRBJ2-7; unclear D gene. This CDR3 is built from 14 residues. Deletions cut 0 bases from V and 0 bases from J, with 6 bases between. CDR1 and CDR2 from the germline V gene are ENHRY and SYGVKD. CDR3 DNA: TGTGCCATCAGTGAGTCGAGGTACTCCTACGAGCAGTACTTC. This gives the protein CAISESRYSYEQYF.

The genes are TRBV9 and TRBJ1-4, with TRBD1 matching over 10 bases. The CDR3 consists of 14 residues. Germline-derived CDR1 and CDR2 are SGDLS and YYNGEE. With V trimmed by 2 bases and J by 8 bases, 3 bases remained unmatched. The CDR3 DNA is TGTGCCAGCAGCGTGCGGGACAGGGGCGAAAAACTGTTTTTT. Protein sequence: CASSVRDRGEKLFF.

This rearrangement joins TRBV19 to TRBJ1-2; a weak D match, TRBD1 (5 bases). V lost 3 bases, J lost 8 bases, and 13 bases lay in between. The CDR3 totals 13 residues. Germline CDR1 reads LNHDA; CDR2 reads SQIVND (reference sequence). The CDR3 DNA reads TGTGCCAGTAGTATTGGCAGGGACTCGGGCTACACCTTC. The encoded protein is CASSIGRDSGYTF.

A single count supports this clone. CDR3 sequence (DNA): TGTGCCAGCAGCGCCGAATCAGGGGGTGGCTACACCTTC. This sequence encodes CASSAESGGGYTF. The chain employs TRBV7-9 and TRBJ1-2; 7 bases line up with TRBD1. This CDR3 contains 13 residues. Germline V gene sequence: CDR1 SEHNR, CDR2 FQNEAQ (reference sequence). Trimming cost V 5 bases and J 7 bases; bases outside gene matches: 7. Full variable domain (missing parts from reference TRBV7-9 and TRBJ1-2): DTGVSQNPRHKITKRGQNVTFRCDPISEHNRLYWYRQTLGQGPEFLTYFQNEAQLEKSRLLSDRFSAERPKGSFSTLEIQRTEQGDSAMYLCASSAESGGGYTFGSGTRLTVV.

The CDR3 sequence is CASSPPPSRQSAQQYF. In DNA, the CDR3 is TGCGCCAGCAGTCCCCCCCCCTCTAGACAGAGCGCCCAGCAGTACTTC. The V gene is TRBV23-1, the J gene TRBJ2-7, with D maybe TRBD1 (5 bases). TRBV23-1 is designated an ORF whose function remains uncertain. The ends were cut back, 4 bases at V and 8 bases at J, with 24 bases in the middle. The CDR3 has 16 residues.

The chain's CDR3 is CASRGHSLNYGYTF. DNA of the CDR3: TGTGCCAGTAGGGGACACAGTCTAAACTATGGCTACACCTTC. The chain recombines TRBV19 with TRBJ1-2; tentatively, D is TRBD1 (6 bases). The V end was cut by 6 bases, the J end by 2 bases, with 13 bases between. The CDR3 runs 14 residues. The germline V gene has CDR1 LNHDA and CDR2 SQIVND (reference sequence).

V and J are TRBV6-6 and TRBJ2-1; weak D call: TRBD1 (6 bases). The CDR3 is 15 residues long. The ends were cut back, 3 bases at V and 6 bases at J, with 15 bases in the middle. Germline loops: CDR1 MNHNY, CDR2 SVGAGI (reference sequence). This CDR3 reads CASSYQQGGSNEQFF. The CDR3 DNA reads as TGTGCCAGCAGTTATCAACAGGGTGGGTCCAATGAGCAGTTCTTC.

This chain joins TRBV25-1 and TRBJ1-2; weak D call: TRBD1 (5 bases). The CDR3 is 12 residues long. Germline loops: CDR1 MGHDK, CDR2 SYGVNS. Trimming removed 7 bases from V and 5 bases from J, with 11 bases in between. CDR3 in DNA: TGTGCCAGCATGGCAGGGAATTATGGCTACACCTTC. Its protein is CASMAGNYGYTF.

The chain uses TRBV5-4 and TRBJ1-1, with a possible D match to TRBD1 (5 bases). CDR1 is SGHNT and CDR2 is YYREEE in the germline V gene (reference sequence). This CDR3 comprises 15 residues. V gave up 3 bases and J gave up 8 bases, with 20 bases separating them. The CDR3 protein is CASSSGGGVDSEAFF. For the CDR3, the DNA is TGTGCCAGCAGCTCCGGGGGGGGTGTAGACAGCGAAGCTTTCTTT.

The chain combines TRBV18 with TRBJ1-2, with D possibly matching TRBD1 (6 bases). V shed 6 bases and J shed 5 bases, with 22 bases lying between them. CDR3 length: 16 amino acids. Germline V gene data show CDR1 as KGHSH and CDR2 as LQKENI. The CDR3 DNA reads TGTGCCAGCTCTCCTCAAGCCGCGGACAGAGCTTATGGCTACACCTTC. It yields the protein CASSPQAADRAYGYTF. Combining the CDR3 with reference TRBV18 and TRBJ1-2 gives the whole variable domain NAGVMQNPRHLVRRRGQEARLRCSPMKGHSHVYWYRQLPEEGLKFMVYLQKENIIDESGMPKERFSAEFPKEGPSILRIQQVVRGDSAAYFCASSPQAADRAYGYTFGSGTRLTVV.

This chain joins TRBV2 and TRBJ2-3; 12 positions agree with TRBD2. Germline V gene sequence: CDR1 SNHLY, CDR2 FYNNEI. Trimming cost V 9 bases and J 4 bases; bases outside gene matches: 8. The CDR3 contains 15 residues. CDR3 protein: CARMTSGGRADTQYF. The CDR3 region has the DNA TGTGCCAGGATGACTAGCGGGGGTAGGGCAGATACGCAGTATTTT.

J is TRBJ1-6 and V is TRBV11-2, with D unresolved. CDR1 is SGHAT, CDR2 FQNNGV, per germline. The CDR3 contains 14 residues. V lost 0 bases and J lost 8, with 8 bases in between. CDR3 in amino acids: CASSLDVGYSPLHF. The CDR3 DNA reads as TGTGCCAGCAGCTTAGACGTCGGGTATTCACCCCTCCACTTT.

The CDR3 sequence is CASRGYSGGAWNEQFF. The CDR3 nucleotides read TGTGCCAGCAGGGGCTACAGCGGGGGGGCCTGGAATGAGCAGTTCTTC. The chain carries TRBV2 and TRBJ2-1; 10 bases fit TRBD2. The CDR3 runs 16 residues. The V gene end was trimmed by 6 bases and the J gene end by 7 bases; junction bases not matched to a gene: 12. In germline, CDR1 is SNHLY, CDR2 FYNNEI.

V usage is TRBV14 and J usage is TRBJ2-1, with TRBD1 matching over 7 bases. The CDR3 contains 14 residues. Losses at the gene ends were 4 bases for V and 6 bases for J; bases not matched to a gene: 6. Per germline, CDR1 SGHDN and CDR2 FVKESK. CDR3 residues: CASSRQGPSNEQFF. Written as DNA, the CDR3 is TGTGCCAGCAGCCGACAGGGTCCTAGCAATGAGCAGTTCTTC. Full variable domain (rest looked up from reference TRBV14 and TRBJ2-1): EAGVTQFPSHSVIEKGQTVTLRCDPISGHDNLYWYRRVMGKEIKFLLHFVKESKQDESGMPNNRFLAERTGGTYSTLKVQPAELEDSGVYFCASSRQGPSNEQFFGPGTRLTVL.

CDR3 in DNA: TGTGCCAGCAGCTTAGCGGGACTCGGCTACGAGCAGTACTTC. It is translated as CASSLAGLGYEQYF. The chain is built from TRBV7-8 and TRBJ2-7, with D possibly TRBD2 on 6 matching bases. This CDR3 spans 14 amino acids. V lost 0 bases and J lost 3, with 9 bases in between. The germline V gene encodes CDR1 SGHVS and CDR2 FQNEAQ.

V usage is TRBV6-1 and J usage is TRBJ2-2; D is possibly TRBD1 (5 bases). Germline CDR1 is MNHNS and CDR2 is SASEGT. There are 15 residues in the CDR3. V shed 4 bases and J shed 6 bases, with 15 bases lying between them. CDR3 region: CASSAQGIGAGELFF. CDR3 DNA sequence: TGTGCCAGCAGTGCTCAGGGAATTGGCGCCGGGGAGCTGTTTTTT.

The chain combines TRBV19 with TRBJ1-1; D call uncertain. V lost 3 bases, J lost 6 bases, and 14 bases lay in between. CDR1 and CDR2 (germline): LNHDA, SQIVND (reference sequence). The CDR3 spans 14 residues. The CDR3 protein is CASSIPGVGPEAFF. The CDR3 DNA follows: TGTGCCAGTAGTATCCCCGGGGTCGGGCCTGAAGCTTTCTTT.

The chain carries TRBV5-6 and TRBJ2-7; maybe TRBD2 (7 bases). CDR1 SGHDT and CDR2 YYEEEE come from the germline V gene. The CDR3 spans 15 residues. The V end lost 0 bases, the J end lost 4 bases, and 14 bases lay between the germline ends. The CDR3: CASSLALGGGYEQYF. CDR3 bases: TGTGCCAGCAGCTTGGCCTTAGGGGGGGGATACGAGCAGTACTTC.

This sequence joins TRBV7-9 and TRBJ2-6; possible D gene TRBD1, 5 bases. From germline, CDR1 is SEHNR and CDR2 FQNEAQ (reference sequence). Between the trimmed V and J ends, which lost 5 bases and 0 bases, there was a span of 11 bases. This CDR3 comprises 16 residues. The CDR3 DNA reads TGTGCCAGCAGCCCCTTCAGGGCCTCTGGGGCCAACGTCCTGACTTTC. It is translated as CASSPFRASGANVLTF.

The V and J genes are TRBV30 and TRBJ1-2; D call uncertain. Germline V CDR1 and CDR2: GTSNPN, SVGIG (reference sequence). Between the trimmed V and J ends, which lost 2 bases and 8 bases, there was a span of 18 bases. This CDR3 has 14 residues. CDR3 nucleotide sequence: TGTGCCTGGAGTCCCCCGGGGAGGCGGGAGGGCTACACCTTC. It specifies CAWSPPGRREGYTF.

This clone was observed a handful of times. The rearrangement links TRBV4-1 to TRBJ2-6; TRBD1 matches 10 bases. V lost 3 bases, J lost 2 bases, and 4 bases stayed unmatched. The CDR3 consists of 17 residues. Germline values: CDR1 MGHRA, CDR2 YSYEKL. This chain's CDR3 is CASSHRDRGPGANVLTF. The CDR3 coding sequence is TGCGCCAGCAGCCACCGAGACAGGGGGCCTGGGGCCAACGTCCTGACTTTC.

The rearrangement uses TRBV4-2 and TRBJ1-6; D ambiguous. Looked up from germline, CDR1 is LGHNA and CDR2 is YNFKEQ. The CDR3 loop spans 14 amino acids. Trimming removed 4 bases at V and 7 bases at J, with 11 bases between. The CDR3 region has the DNA TGTGCCAGCAGCCCCTCGGGGTCCAATTCACCCCTCCACTTT. Translated, it gives CASSPSGSNSPLHF.

The gene calls are TRBV7-8 and TRBJ2-1; 10 nucleotides align to TRBD2. The length of the CDR3 is 16 residues. V was pared by 3 bases and J by 0 bases, with 2 bases of the junction left unmatched. The germline V gene has CDR1 SGHVS and CDR2 FQNEAQ. In nucleotides, the CDR3 is TGTGCCAGCAGCTTTAGCGGGGGGACCTCCTACAATGAGCAGTTCTTC. It specifies CASSFSGGTSYNEQFF.